The source of this T cell receptor beta chain is a study of shared clonotypes between healthy human individuals. In its sample, this clone was seen once. The CDR3 sequence is 14 residues long. From germline, CDR1 is KGHSH and CDR2 LQKENI. V was shortened by 5 bases and J by 1 base, with 11 bases between the two germline ends. Produced via immunoSEQ multiplex PCR; TCRdb's table is partial and in-frame only. The top ten hold under 13% of the sample, which has some 350,000 clones, over 65% seen once. This TCR came from a man aged 30 to 39 in good health. V gene TRBV18 combines with J gene TRBJ2-5; no clear D gene. The sample comprised memory CD4+ T cells sorted from blood. Subset of the sample: CD45RA-negative fraction. CDR3 DNA: TGTGCCAGCTCAGCTCAAGGACCCCAAGAGACCCAGTACTTC. Translated, it gives CASSAQGPQETQYF.